The clone carrying this T cell receptor beta chain was found once. Using immunoSEQ multiplex PCR, the repertoire was profiled, and TCRdb retains in-frame clones only, with some absent. The sample contains some 56,000 clones, 90% to 95% of which appear only once. The J segment lost 4 bases and the V segment lost 1 base, leaving 12 bases of the junction unmatched. The CDR3 spans 17 residues. CDR1 SGHTA and CDR2 FQGNSA come from the germline V gene. This entry belongs to a study of T cell changes during pregnancy in multiple sclerosis. V gene TRBV7-2 combines with J gene TRBJ2-5, with TRBD2 matching 7 bases. The receptor comes from a female donor in good health, enrolled as a control in a pregnancy study. Here the sequenced sample was peripheral blood, taken in the third trimester of pregnancy. CDR3 in DNA: TGTGCCAGCAGCTTAGAAGTCAGGACTAGAGGAATAGAGACCCAGTACTTC. Protein sequence: CASSLEVRTRGIETQYF.